The T cell receptor (beta chain) described here comes from a study of blood T cell repertoires in COVID-19. Study-wide context: The analysed material was cDNA or gDNA that came from T cells, B-cell-depleted T cells, or PBMCs.

Between the trimmed V and J ends, which lost 3 bases and 3 bases, there was a span of 12 bases. Germline CDR1 MNHEY, CDR2 SVGAGI. This CDR3 is built from 15 residues. Only in-frame clones appear in the TCRdb table, and some are missing; sequencing was by immunoSEQ multiplex PCR. The data hold approximately 70,000 clones, with around 90% observed a single time. The Seattle site enrolled patients during active infection and followed them longitudinally. This clonotype originated in a man in his forties with COVID-19, enrolled during active disease. This chain joins TRBV6-5 and TRBJ2-1; D not certain. Specimen: peripheral blood. CDR3 residues: CASSYSARDYNEQFF. The CDR3 DNA sequence: TGTGCCAGCAGTTATAGTGCCCGCGACTACAATGAGCAGTTCTTC.